This T cell receptor beta chain originates from a study of cytomegalovirus exposure and HLA in healthy donors. Study conclusions and caveats: DRB1 showed the most TCR associations and HLA-C the fewest in a later analysis, as rates varied by HLA locus.

Note on this clone: Its specificity is not known. One end of the junction does not line up with germline, which may come from a read error. Additional DNA sequences in this sample encode the identical CDR3.

This CDR3 contains 13 residues. Germline CDR1 SGHVS, CDR2 FNYEAQ. PCR involved 60 Vbeta and 13 Jbeta primers. TCRdb's table, derived via immunoSEQ multiplex PCR, lists solely in-frame clones and lacks some. The sample table includes some 48,000 clones. The chain links TRBV7-6 to TRBJ1-6, with D uncertain. The source of this sequence is a woman between 35 and 50 years old in good health and CMV-seronegative. Sequencing input: PBMCs. The CDR3 DNA sequence: TGTGCCAGCAGCTTAGCGAGTAATTCACCCCTACACTTT. It codes for CASSLASNSPLHF.